These 25 T cell receptor beta chains originate from one sample sequenced in a study of CXCR3-negative and CXCR3-positive naive CD8 T cells. Each TRB cDNA library was prepared by 5' RACE (with UMI labels). Using the 5' RACE reads, TCRdb records one entry per CDR3 protein without DNA. Recorded for this sample: roughly 100,000 distinct CDR3 sequences. The sequenced material came from naive CXCR3- CD8+ T cells from blood. The sample's subset: CD45RO-CCR7+CD27+CD95- naive CD8+ T cells lacking CXCR3 (TNR3-). These TCRs come from a human donor in good health. Some clones in this sample may be carry-over from other donors' samples.

This chain joins TRBV5-1 and TRBJ2-7; TCRdb returns TRBD2, unconfirmable since there is no DNA. The V gene's germline CDR1 is SGHRS and CDR2 YFSETQ. The CDR3 consists of 16 residues. The CDR3 loop is CASSLLTSGGPYEQYF.

The chain has TRBV7-9 and TRBJ2-7; as DNA is missing, the TRBD1 call by TCRdb cannot be tested. CDR3 length: 15 amino acids. Germline V lookup: CDR1 SEHNR, CDR2 FQNEAQ (reference sequence). The chain's CDR3 is CASSPTSGSAYEQYF.

V is TRBV29-1 and J is TRBJ2-2; the D call of TRBD2 rests on TCRdb alone, since no DNA is present to check it. Germline V gene data show CDR1 as SQVTM and CDR2 as ANQGSEA. The CDR3 runs 14 residues. This chain's CDR3 is CSVVLGGRAGELFF.

This CDR3 is CASSEVIGGAISNQPQHF. The genes are TRBV6-1 and TRBJ1-5; the TRBD1 assignment by TCRdb is unverifiable without DNA. Germline-derived CDR1 and CDR2 are MNHNS and SASEGT. This CDR3 is built from 18 residues.

The rearrangement uses TRBV29-1 and TRBJ1-1. The CDR3 sequence is 12 residues long. Per germline, CDR1 SQVTM and CDR2 ANQGSEA. CDR3 protein: CSVEIMDTEAFF.

The chain has TRBV7-3 and TRBJ2-1. Germline V gene data show CDR1 as SGHTA and CDR2 as FQGTGA. This CDR3 is 13 amino acids long. Here the CDR3 reads CASAGSSYNEQFF. Full variable domain (outside the CDR3, taken from reference TRBV7-3 and TRBJ2-1): GAGVSQTPSNKVTEKGKYVELRCDPISGHTALYWYRQSLGQGPEFLIYFQGTGAADDSGLPNDRFFAVRPEGSVSTLKIQRTERGDSAVYLCASAGSSYNEQFFGPGTRLTVL.

V is TRBV7-3 and J is TRBJ2-1; TCRdb indicates TRBD1, and absent DNA this call remains unverified. The V gene's germline CDR1 is SGHTA and CDR2 FQGTGA. This CDR3 region has 16 residues. The CDR3 spells CASSPSGGGPGDEQFF.

The chain carries TRBV5-1 and TRBJ2-1. CDR1 and CDR2 from the germline V gene are SGHRS and YFSETQ. This CDR3 has 12 amino acids. The CDR3 protein is CASSGQNNEQFF.

The rearrangement uses TRBV29-1 and TRBJ2-7; TCRdb designates TRBD1, a call that cannot be tested without DNA. The CDR3 covers 15 residues. Germline V gene sequence: CDR1 SQVTM, CDR2 ANQGSEA. CDR3 protein: CSVEGPEQETYEQYF.

The chain employs TRBV28 and TRBJ2-7. The CDR3 extends over 13 amino acids. Germline V gene data show CDR1 as MDHEN and CDR2 as SYDVKM. The CDR3: CASRGLGSYEQYF.

The chain links TRBV4-3 to TRBJ2-7; TCRdb lists TRBD1, though no DNA is available to test this call. Germline CDR1 and CDR2: LGHNA and YSLEER. The length of the CDR3 is 16 residues. CDR3 residues: CASSQDHGQSSYEQYF.

This sequence joins TRBV14 and TRBJ2-4. CDR3 length equals 16 residues. Germline CDR1 and CDR2: SGHDN and FVKESK. Here the CDR3 reads CASSPTTRLAKNLQYF.

This rearrangement joins TRBV20-1 to TRBJ1-1; the TCRdb call, TRBD1, lacks DNA for checking. From germline, CDR1 is DFQATT and CDR2 SNEGSKA (reference sequence). The length of the CDR3 is 12 residues. The CDR3 sequence: CSAQGLNTEAFF.

CDR3 loop: CSVVWTGVGSTDTQYF. The genes are TRBV29-1 and TRBJ2-3; TCRdb reports TRBD1, a call that lacks DNA to check it against. The CDR3 runs 16 residues. CDR1 and CDR2 (germline): SQVTM, ANQGSEA.

The gene calls are TRBV29-1 and TRBJ1-5; absent DNA, TCRdb's TRBD1 call cannot be checked. The CDR3 is 16 residues long. CDR1 and CDR2 (germline): SQVTM, ANQGSEA. The CDR3 protein is CSVKQGPPYSNQPQHF.

The chain uses TRBV2 and TRBJ2-7; the D call of TRBD1 rests on TCRdb alone, since no DNA is present to check it. CDR3 size: 14 residues. Germline V gene lookup returns CDR1 SNHLY and CDR2 FYNNEI. The CDR3 protein is CASRPGRQGYEQYF. The variable domain in full, completed from reference TRBV2 and TRBJ2-7, reads EPEVTQTPSHQVTQMGQEVILRCVPISNHLYFYWYRQILGQKVEFLVSFYNNEISEKSEIFDDQFSVERPDGSNFTLKIRSTKLEDSAMYFCASRPGRQGYEQYFGPGTRLTVT.

The rearrangement joins TRBV18 to TRBJ2-2. This CDR3 comprises 17 residues. CDR1 is KGHSH, CDR2 LQKENI, per germline. CDR3 region: CASSPSKAQTYAGELFF.

The V call is TRBV9, the J call TRBJ2-1; TCRdb indicates TRBD2, and absent DNA this call remains unverified. CDR3 length: 16 amino acids. CDR1 SGDLS and CDR2 YYNGEE come from the germline V gene. CDR3 sequence reads: CASSTTSGGRDNEQFF.

The chain has TRBV29-1 and TRBJ2-1. This CDR3 comprises 15 residues. CDR1 SQVTM and CDR2 ANQGSEA come from the germline V gene. The CDR3 reads CSARHLGSSYNEQFF.

The gene calls are TRBV7-2 and TRBJ1-2. The CDR3 contains 11 residues. Germline values: CDR1 SGHTA, CDR2 FQGNSA. CDR3 in amino acids: CASSLERGYTF.

Judged by frequency, this clonotype is medium-sized (0.01 to 0.1%). The genes are TRBV4-3 and TRBJ2-5. This CDR3 spans 14 amino acids. The germline V gene encodes CDR1 LGHNA and CDR2 YSLEER. The CDR3 spells CASSQDRSAETQYF.

CDR3 residues: CASTRGGFENIQYF. The V call is TRBV4-1, the J call TRBJ2-4; TCRdb indicates TRBD2, and absent DNA this call remains unverified. This CDR3 has 14 residues. Germline CDR1 and CDR2: MGHRA and YSYEKL.

The chain couples TRBV14 to TRBJ2-1; TCRdb's assignment of TRBD1 cannot be checked, as there is no DNA. Germline V gene sequence: CDR1 SGHDN, CDR2 FVKESK. This CDR3 region has 14 residues. CDR3 loop: CASSGQGTPREQFF. The whole variable domain, filled in from reference TRBV14 and TRBJ2-1, reads EAGVTQFPSHSVIEKGQTVTLRCDPISGHDNLYWYRRVMGKEIKFLLHFVKESKQDESGMPNNRFLAERTGGTYSTLKVQPAELEDSGVYFCASSGQGTPREQFFGPGTRLTVL.

This chain joins TRBV19 and TRBJ2-7. Looked up from germline, CDR1 is LNHDA and CDR2 is SQIVND (reference sequence). The CDR3 totals 13 residues. The CDR3 sequence is CASSIDPAYEQYF.

V usage is TRBV12-3 or TRBV12-4 and J usage is TRBJ1-4; TCRdb's D call, TRBD1, is unchecked because there is no DNA. The CDR3 has 14 residues. This CDR3 reads CASSRDRGREKLFF.